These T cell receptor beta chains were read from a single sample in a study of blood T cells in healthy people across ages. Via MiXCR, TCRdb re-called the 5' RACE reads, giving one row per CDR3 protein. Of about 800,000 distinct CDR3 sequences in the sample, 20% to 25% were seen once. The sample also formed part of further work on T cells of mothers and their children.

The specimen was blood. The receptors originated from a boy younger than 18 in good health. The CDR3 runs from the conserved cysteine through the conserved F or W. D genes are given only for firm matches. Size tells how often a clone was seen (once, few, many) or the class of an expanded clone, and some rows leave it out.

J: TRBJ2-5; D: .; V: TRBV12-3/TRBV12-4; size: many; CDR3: CASSLGPETQYF; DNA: TGTGCCAGCAGTTTGGGCCCAGAGACCCAGTACTTC
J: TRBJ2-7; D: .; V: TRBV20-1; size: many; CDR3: CSARATGREVDEQYF; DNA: TGCAGTGCTAGAGCCACTGGTAGGGAAGTAGACGAGCAGTACTTC
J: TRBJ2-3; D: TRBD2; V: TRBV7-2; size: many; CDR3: CASSLAGTSGSRSDTQYF; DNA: TGTGCCAGCAGCTTAGCCGGGACTAGCGGGAGTCGATCAGATACGCAGTATTTT
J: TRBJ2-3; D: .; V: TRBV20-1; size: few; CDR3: CSGGRLMDTDTQYF; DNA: TGCAGTGGGGGGCGCCTGATGGACACAGATACGCAGTATTTT
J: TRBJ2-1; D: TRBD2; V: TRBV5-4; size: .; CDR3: CASSPASGRYEQFF; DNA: TGTGCCAGCAGCCCCGCTAGCGGGAGATACGAGCAGTTCTTC
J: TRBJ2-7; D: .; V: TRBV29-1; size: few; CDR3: CSTRDQLYEQYF; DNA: TGCAGCACCAGGGACCAACTTTACGAGCAGTACTTC
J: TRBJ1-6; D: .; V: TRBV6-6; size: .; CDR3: CASSYGTQSYNSPLHF; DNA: TGTGCCAGCAGTTACGGAACGCAGAGCTATAATTCACCCCTCCACTTT
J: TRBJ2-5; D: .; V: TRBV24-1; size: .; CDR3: CATSDRETQYF; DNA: TGTGCCACCAGTGACCGAGAGACCCAGTACTTC
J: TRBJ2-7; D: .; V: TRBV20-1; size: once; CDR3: CSARDTVNEQYF; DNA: TGCAGTGCTAGAGATACCGTTAACGAGCAGTACTTC
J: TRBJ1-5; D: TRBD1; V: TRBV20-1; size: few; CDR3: CSALGQGDNQPQHF; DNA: TGCAGTGCTTTGGGACAGGGGGACAATCAGCCCCAGCATTTT
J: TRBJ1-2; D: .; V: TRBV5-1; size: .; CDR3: CASSLGVSSGYTF; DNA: TGCGCCAGCAGCTTGGGGGTATCTTCTGGCTACACCTTC
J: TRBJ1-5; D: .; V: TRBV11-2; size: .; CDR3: CASSIASGLGQPQHF; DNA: TGTGCCAGCAGCATCGCCTCAGGGCTGGGGCAGCCCCAGCATTTT
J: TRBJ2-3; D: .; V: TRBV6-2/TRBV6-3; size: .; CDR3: CASSYFGAEDTQYF; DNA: TGTGCCAGCAGTTACTTTGGGGCGGAAGATACGCAGTATTTT
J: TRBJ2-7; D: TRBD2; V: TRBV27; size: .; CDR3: CASRPLAGVPGEQYF; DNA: TGTGCCAGCAGGCCATTAGCGGGAGTGCCCGGCGAGCAGTACTTC